This T cell receptor beta chain was sequenced for a study of shared clonotypes between healthy human individuals. Germline lookup yields CDR1 SGHVS and CDR2 FNYEAQ. The CDR3 length is 16 residues. Deletions cut 4 bases from V and 2 bases from J, with 15 bases between. CD45RO negativity and positive selection for CCR7 defined naive CD8 cells, a population that excluded terminally differentiated effector memory CD45RA+ cells. The repertoire was sequenced with immunoSEQ multiplex PCR; TCRdb's copy has only in-frame clones and lacks some. The sample carries about 820,000 clones, 80% to 95% recorded once.

The source is a man younger than 40 in good health. V and J are TRBV7-6 and TRBJ2-1; D is uncertain. The sequencing input was naive CD8+ T cells sorted from blood. CDR3 sequence (DNA): TGTGCCAGCAGCTCGGAGCTTACAGTTACCTACAATGAGCAGTTCTTC. It codes for CASSSELTVTYNEQFF.